This T cell receptor (beta chain) comes out of a study of blood T cell repertoires in COVID-19. Across the study: Sites in the United States, Italy and Spain provided acute and convalescent COVID-19 samples. Sources were T cells, B-cell-depleted T cells, or PBMCs; the material itself was cDNA or gDNA.

This CDR3 is built from 17 residues. Germline assignment: CDR1 LNHDA and CDR2 SQIVND (reference sequence). Germline trimming cut 10 bases from V and 0 bases from J; bases unmatched to any gene: 11. Authors' methods: By means of reference gene primer amplification, nucleated cell counts were estimated. Repertoires were generated with immunoSEQ multiplex PCR, while TCRdb's copy carries only in-frame clones and drops some. The DNA was the basis for D and trimming; V, J and clone size are from that table. The sample has around 200,000 clones, more than 75% seen once; the top ten hold over 15%. The sample was peripheral blood. The receptor was isolated from a person between 65 and 80 years old with COVID-19, enrolled during active disease. This chain uses TRBV19 with TRBJ1-4, with TRBD1 matching over 10 bases. CDR3 loop: CATLPPGQGPTNEKLFF. CDR3 bases: TGTGCCACCCTCCCGCCGGGACAGGGGCCAACTAATGAAAAACTGTTTTTT.